The 16 T cell receptor beta chains in this list originate from one sample, sequenced in a study of T cells in Graves' hyperthyroidism and ophthalmopathy. Amplification of TCR beta CDR3 regions was performed using RNA transcripts as template. First-round RT-PCR with HTBI primers amplified the TCR CDR3 region. From the multiplex PCR reads, TCRdb called clonotypes with MiXCR, one entry per CDR3 protein. The sample has approximately 430,000 distinct CDR3 sequences, roughly 14% seen once. The specimen was blood. All receptors derive from a young man with Graves' ophthalmopathy.

The rearrangement uses TRBV19 and TRBJ2-7; 10 bases align to TRBD2. The CDR3 has 15 residues. Losses at the gene ends were 9 bases for V and 4 bases for J; bases not matched to a gene: 12. The germline V gene encodes CDR1 LNHDA and CDR2 SQIVND (reference sequence). The DNA for the CDR3 is TGTGCCAGCGCCCGGACTAGCGGACGTTCTTACGAGCAGTACTTC. This translates into CASARTSGRSYEQYF.

This clonotype was counted a few times. The rearrangement links TRBV7-6 to TRBJ2-1; no clear D gene. The V and J ends lost 4 bases and 10 bases respectively, with 11 bases between them. Germline CDR1 reads SGHVS; CDR2 reads FNYEAQ. The CDR3 has 12 residues. The CDR3 nucleotides are TGTGCCAGCAGCTCCGGCGACTTGGAGCAGTTCTTC. This encodes CASSSGDLEQFF.

This clonotype was recorded at least ten times. V and J are TRBV12-3 or TRBV12-4 and TRBJ2-1; 9 bases are shared with TRBD1. The V and J ends lost 6 bases and 2 bases, in that order; junction bases with no gene match: 8. The CDR3 contains 16 residues. The CDR3 here is CASSRRTGVPYNEQFF. The CDR3, as DNA: TGTGCCAGCAGCCGACGGACAGGGGTCCCCTACAATGAGCAGTTCTTC.

This clonotype was counted at least ten times. The gene calls are TRBV30 and TRBJ2-1, with TRBD2 identical over 7 bases. This CDR3 has 15 residues. The V gene's germline CDR1 is GTSNPN and CDR2 SVGIG (reference sequence). J lost 2 bases, V lost 1 base, and 5 bases had no gene match. CDR3 residues: CAWSGGGSAYNEQFF. The CDR3 nucleotides read TGTGCCTGGAGTGGGGGCGGGAGTGCCTACAATGAGCAGTTCTTC.

This clonotype showed up many times. The rearrangement uses TRBV7-2 and TRBJ2-5, with D perhaps matching TRBD1 (5 bases). V lost 3 bases to trimming and J lost 0 bases, with 8 bases between them. The CDR3 spans 14 residues. CDR1 is SGHTA, CDR2 FQGNSA, per germline. This CDR3 is CASSFGAYQETQYF. Written as DNA, the CDR3 is TGTGCCAGCAGCTTTGGGGCATACCAAGAGACCCAGTACTTC. The full variable domain, its missing parts supplied by reference TRBV7-2 and TRBJ2-5, is GAGVSQSPSNKVTEKGKDVELRCDPISGHTALYWYRQSLGQGLEFLIYFQGNSAPDKSGLPSDRFSAERTGGSVSTLTIQRTQQEDSAVYLCASSFGAYQETQYFGPGTRLLVL.

This clonotype appeared many times. V usage is TRBV20-1 and J usage is TRBJ1-1; 8 bases line up with TRBD1. The germline CDR1 and CDR2 sequences are DFQATT and SNEGSKA (reference sequence). This CDR3 spans 12 amino acids. Trimming took 6 bases from V and 3 from J; bases not matched to a gene: 3. The CDR3 sequence is CSASDRDTEAFF. In DNA form, the CDR3 reads TGCAGTGCCTCGGACAGGGACACTGAAGCTTTCTTT.

At least ten counts were recorded for this clonotype. J is TRBJ1-4 and V is TRBV5-1; 8 bases map to TRBD1. Germline V gene lookup returns CDR1 SGHRS and CDR2 YFSETQ. The CDR3 runs 14 residues. V was pared by 3 bases and J by 5 bases, with 3 bases of the junction left unmatched. The CDR3 nucleotides are TGCGCCAGCAGCTCGGGACAGGAGAATGAAAAACTGTTTTTT. Translation: CASSSGQENEKLFF.

In its sample, this clonotype was seen many times. The rearrangement uses TRBV6-1 and TRBJ2-1; perhaps TRBD2 as D (5 bases). This CDR3 spans 14 amino acids. Germline CDR1 reads MNHNS; CDR2 reads SASEGT. V lost 6 bases to trimming and J lost 7 bases, with 16 bases between them. The CDR3 sequence: CASSTELAGNEQFF. The CDR3 DNA follows: TGTGCCAGCAGCACCGAGCTAGCCGGTAATGAGCAGTTCTTC.

Concerning this clonotype: A much larger clonotype is one base distant, so this may be a read error. The chain couples TRBV7-2 to TRBJ2-7; tentatively, D is TRBD2 (5 bases). This CDR3 has 12 amino acids. Germline V gene lookup returns CDR1 SGHTA and CDR2 FQGNSA. The ends were cut back, 7 bases at V and 2 bases at J, with 9 bases in the middle. CDR3 sequence: CASNAGAYEQYF. As DNA, the CDR3 is TGTGCCAGCAACGCCGGGGCCTACGAGCAGTACTTC.

V is TRBV12-3 or TRBV12-4 and J is TRBJ1-4; D not resolved. Trimming took off 3 bases at V and 5 bases at J, with 10 bases between the two ends. This CDR3 comprises 14 residues. The CDR3 DNA sequence: TGTGCCAGCAGTTTTGCGGGGAACAATGAAAAACTGTTTTTT. Amino acids: CASSFAGNNEKLFF.

This clonotype was counted many times. This chain joins TRBV6-1 and TRBJ2-1, with 10 nucleotides matching TRBD2. The CDR3 length is 15 residues. The trim removed 6 bases at V and 8 bases at J, leaving 10 bases unmatched. The germline V gene encodes CDR1 MNHNS and CDR2 SASEGT. In DNA, the CDR3 is TGTGCCAGCAGGAAAATAGCGGGAGGCCAGGATGAGCAGTTCTTC. Translating it yields CASRKIAGGQDEQFF.

This clonotype turned up a few times. V and J are TRBV19 and TRBJ1-5, with no clear D. The CDR3 is 13 amino acids. V was clipped by 3 bases and J by 0 bases, with 3 bases between them. Germline CDR1 LNHDA, CDR2 SQIVND (reference sequence). The CDR3 loop reads CASSMHSNQPQHF. CDR3 in DNA: TGTGCCAGTAGTATGCATAGCAATCAGCCCCAGCATTTT.

This clonotype was found many times. The chain has TRBV3-1 and TRBJ2-7; TRBD2 matches 10 bases. Germline assignment: CDR1 LGHDT and CDR2 YNNKEL (reference sequence). Trimming removed 0 bases from V and 2 bases from J; junction bases left unmatched: 1. This CDR3 spans 15 amino acids. DNA of the CDR3: TGTGCCAGCAGCCAAGAACTAGCGGGGCCCTACGAGCAGTACTTC. Encoded protein: CASSQELAGPYEQYF.

This clonotype was recorded many times. V is TRBV3-1 and J is TRBJ1-4; D uncertain. CDR1 LGHDT and CDR2 YNNKEL come from the germline V gene (reference sequence). V was shortened by 7 bases and J by 0 bases, with 6 bases between the two germline ends. The CDR3 length is 13 residues. Here the CDR3 DNA reads TGTGCCAGCACGGGAACAACTAATGAAAAACTGTTTTTT. It is translated as CASTGTTNEKLFF. Together with reference TRBV3-1 and TRBJ1-4, the CDR3 gives the full variable domain: DTAVSQTPKYLVTQMGNDKSIKCEQNLGHDTMYWYKQDSKKFLKIMFSYNNKELIINETVPNRFSPKSPDKAHLNLHINSLELGDSAVYFCASTGTTNEKLFFGSGTQLSVL.

The chain carries TRBV11-3 and TRBJ2-2, with unresolved D. Between the trimmed V and J ends, which lost 3 bases and 7 bases, there was a span of 6 bases. The CDR3 contains 12 residues. Germline V gene data show CDR1 as SGHNT and CDR2 as YENEEA. CDR3 protein: CASSFVVGELFF. The DNA for the CDR3 is TGTGCCAGCAGCTTCGTTGTCGGGGAGCTGTTTTTT.

About this clonotype: Just one base apart from a much larger clone, this may be a read error. The CDR3 DNA reads as TGTGCCAGCAGTGGGGCTGGTTTAACCTACGAGCAGTTCTTC. Translating it yields CASSGAGLTYEQFF. The chain has TRBV6-1 and TRBJ2-7; D gene uncertain. The J call may be mistaken, given a closer DNA end match to TRBJ2-1. Germline V gene data show CDR1 as MNHNS and CDR2 as SASEGT. CDR3 length equals 14 residues.